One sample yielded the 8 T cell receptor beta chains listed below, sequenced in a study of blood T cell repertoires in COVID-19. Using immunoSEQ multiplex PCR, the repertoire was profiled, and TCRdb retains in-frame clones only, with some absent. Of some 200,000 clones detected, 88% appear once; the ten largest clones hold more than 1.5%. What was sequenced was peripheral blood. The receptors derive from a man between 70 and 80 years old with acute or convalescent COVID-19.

In DNA, the CDR3 is TGTGCCAGCAGCCAGGCGGCAGGGCGGACTGAAGCTTTCTTT. The encoded protein is CASSQAAGRTEAFF. V usage is TRBV7-3 and J usage is TRBJ1-1; D perhaps matches TRBD1 (5 bases). V shed 5 bases and J shed 5 bases, with 15 bases lying between them. Germline CDR1 SGHTA, CDR2 FQGTGA. The CDR3 is 14 amino acids.

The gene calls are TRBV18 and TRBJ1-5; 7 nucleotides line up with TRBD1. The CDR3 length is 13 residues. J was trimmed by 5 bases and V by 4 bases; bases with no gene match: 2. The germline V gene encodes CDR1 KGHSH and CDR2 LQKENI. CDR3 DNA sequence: TGTGCCAGCTCACGGGACAGATATCAGCCCCAGCATTTT. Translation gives CASSRDRYQPQHF.

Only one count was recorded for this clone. The CDR3 coding sequence is TGTGCCAGCAGTTTTATCGGCAGGAGAGGGTTCCTTTCTAACTATGGCTACACCTTC. Protein sequence: CASSFIGRRGFLSNYGYTF. The rearrangement uses TRBV28 and TRBJ1-2; the D is unclear. Trimming removed 3 bases from V and 0 bases from J, with 23 bases in between. The CDR3 has 19 residues. Germline-derived CDR1 and CDR2 are MDHEN and SYDVKM.

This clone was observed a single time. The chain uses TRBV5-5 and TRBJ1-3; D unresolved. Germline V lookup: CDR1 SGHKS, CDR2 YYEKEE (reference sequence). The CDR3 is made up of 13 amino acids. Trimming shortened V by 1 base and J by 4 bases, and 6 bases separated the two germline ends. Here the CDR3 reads CASSLPSGNTIYF. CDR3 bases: TGTGCCAGCAGCTTGCCCTCCGGAAACACCATATATTTT.

CDR3 protein: CASGTRGQETQYF. The CDR3 DNA sequence: TGTGCCAGCGGAACCCGCGGTCAAGAGACCCAGTACTTC. The genes are TRBV3-1 (or the pseudogene TRBV3-2) and TRBJ2-5; unclear D gene. The germline V and J ends were trimmed by 8 bases and 2 bases, with 12 bases remaining between them. The CDR3 has 13 amino acids. Germline CDR1 reads LGHDT; CDR2 reads YNNKEL (reference sequence).

The CDR3 spells CASSKEGGVPGANVLTF. The CDR3 DNA reads TGTGCCAGCAGCAAAGAGGGAGGGGTACCCGGGGCCAACGTCCTGACTTTC. This chain links TRBV21-1 with TRBJ2-6; TRBD2 is taken as the D call from the table, unchecked against the DNA. TRBV21-1 is annotated as a pseudogene. CDR3 length: 17 residues.

CDR3 DNA sequence: TGTGCCAGTAGTATAGTGACGTCGGGATACACCGGGGAGCTGTTTTTT. Translating gives CASSIVTSGYTGELFF. The V call is TRBV19, the J call TRBJ2-2; perhaps TRBD2 as D (5 bases). The ends were cut back, 1 base at V and 3 bases at J, with 12 bases in the middle. Germline CDR1 reads LNHDA; CDR2 reads SQIVND (reference sequence). The CDR3 totals 16 residues. Using reference TRBV19 and TRBJ2-2 for the parts outside the CDR3, the full variable domain is DGGITQSPKYLFRKEGQNVTLSCEQNLNHDAMYWYRQDPGQGLRLIYYSQIVNDFQKGDIAEGYSVSREKKESFPLTVTSAQKNPTAFYLCASSIVTSGYTGELFFGEGSRLTVL.

CDR3 in amino acids: CASSENPSGSGEQFF. CDR3 in DNA: TGTGCCAGCAGCGAAAACCCTAGCGGGAGCGGTGAGCAGTTCTTC. The rearrangement uses TRBV7-3 and TRBJ2-1, with 10 bases that match TRBD2. V shed 5 bases, J shed 9 bases, and the junction held 10 bases outside the gene matches. Germline values: CDR1 SGHTA, CDR2 FQGTGA. This CDR3 comprises 15 residues.